This entry lists 19 T cell receptor beta chains sequenced from one sample in a study of radiation and T cells in renal cell carcinoma. TCRdb's table, derived via immunoSEQ multiplex PCR, lists solely in-frame clones and lacks some. The table has 120,000 to 150,000 clones, about nine tenths seen once. As to time point: baseline pretreatment blood. Treatment specified: 15 Gy SBRT to primary tumor, nephrectomy 4 weeks later. Sequenced material: blood, taken from a patient whose treatment included radiotherapy and nephrectomy. Receptor source: an older woman with renal cell carcinoma.

The rearrangement uses TRBV5-1 and TRBJ2-7; tentatively, D is TRBD1 or TRBD2 (5 bases each). V lost 0 bases and J lost 7, with 17 bases in between. The CDR3 length is 15 residues. Germline V gives CDR1 SGHRS, CDR2 YFSETQ. CDR3 nucleotide sequence: TGCGCCAGCAGCTTGGCAGGGCCAACTACGGGGGAGCAGTACTTC. Protein product: CASSLAGPTTGEQYF.

The V gene is TRBV6-6, the J gene TRBJ2-3; perhaps TRBD1 as D (6 bases). Trimming removed 10 bases from V and 5 bases from J, with 22 bases in between. Per germline, CDR1 MNHNY and CDR2 SVGAGI (reference sequence). The CDR3 has 15 amino acids. The CDR3 protein is CATQLQGRKGDTQYF. The CDR3 bases are TGTGCCACCCAACTACAGGGTAGGAAGGGAGATACGCAGTATTTT.

V gene TRBV6-5 combines with J gene TRBJ2-7; 7 bases fit TRBD1. This CDR3 is built from 15 residues. CDR1 is MNHEY, CDR2 SVGAGI, per germline. V was clipped by 7 bases and J by 3 bases; unmatched bases: 12. The CDR3 reads CASIPRGKNLYEQYF. CDR3 DNA sequence: TGTGCCAGCATCCCCAGGGGGAAGAATCTCTACGAGCAGTACTTC.

The chain recombines TRBV30 with TRBJ1-2; D call uncertain. Trimming stripped 3 bases from V and 6 bases from J, with 17 bases between. In germline, CDR1 is GTSNPN, CDR2 SVGIG (reference sequence). The CDR3 spans 14 residues. This CDR3 reads CAWSLLPGRNGYTF. The CDR3 DNA reads TGTGCCTGGAGCTTACTTCCGGGAAGAAATGGCTACACCTTC.

Only a few counts were recorded for this clone. The chain carries TRBV7-2 and TRBJ1-1; the D is unclear. V was pared by 3 bases and J by 0 bases, with 8 bases between. The CDR3 extends over 14 amino acids. Germline V gene data show CDR1 as SGHTA and CDR2 as FQGNSA. In nucleotides, the CDR3 is TGTGCCAGCAGCTTGAAAGGATTGAACACTGAAGCTTTCTTT. Translation: CASSLKGLNTEAFF.

The rearrangement joins TRBV27 to TRBJ1-2; possible D gene TRBD1, 5 bases. The CDR3 is 14 amino acids. Germline V gene lookup returns CDR1 MNHEY and CDR2 SMNVEV (reference sequence). V lost 0 bases and J 6 bases, leaving 11 bases between the germline ends. For the CDR3, the DNA is TGTGCCAGCAGTTTATCGGGGGGTTCTAATGGCTACACCTTC. The encoded protein is CASSLSGGSNGYTF.

The J gene is TRBJ1-1, the V gene TRBV7-9; D may be TRBD1 (5 bases). Deletions cut 5 bases from V and 3 bases from J, with 10 bases between. CDR3 length: 13 amino acids. Germline V gene data show CDR1 as SEHNR and CDR2 as FQNEAQ (reference sequence). Here the CDR3 DNA reads TGTGCCAGCAGCCCTGGACAACACACTGAAGCTTTCTTT. This encodes CASSPGQHTEAFF.

This clone was seen a few times. The chain links TRBV2 to TRBJ2-7, with no clear D. CDR3 size: 12 residues. The V and J ends lost 6 bases and 2 bases respectively, with 8 bases between them. CDR1 is SNHLY and CDR2 is FYNNEI in the germline V gene. The CDR3 DNA follows: TGTGCCAGCAGCCTCGCCCCCTACGAGCAGTACTTC. Amino acids: CASSLAPYEQYF.

The chain uses TRBV9 and TRBJ2-7; D not certain. Trimming took 2 bases from V and 0 from J, leaving 6 bases between them. This CDR3 spans 13 amino acids. From germline, CDR1 is SGDLS and CDR2 YYNGEE. This chain's CDR3 is CASSVDPSYEQYF. DNA of the CDR3: TGTGCCAGCAGCGTGGACCCCTCCTACGAGCAGTACTTC.

The chain recombines TRBV19 with TRBJ1-1; D gene uncertain. CDR1 is LNHDA, CDR2 SQIVND, per germline (reference sequence). The CDR3 is made up of 15 amino acids. V was cut by 4 bases and J by 3 bases, with 15 bases left in between. The CDR3 region has the DNA TGTGCCAGTAGTAATAGGGCCCTTGCGGACACTGAAGCTTTCTTT. It translates to CASSNRALADTEAFF.

This clone came up once. This chain links TRBV5-4 with TRBJ2-3; D is undetermined. Germline CDR1 reads SGHNT; CDR2 reads YYREEE (reference sequence). Deletions cut 4 bases from V and 0 bases from J, with 9 bases between. There are 14 residues in the CDR3. The CDR3 spells CASSTITSTDTQYF. The CDR3 nucleotides are TGTGCCAGCAGCACTATAACTAGCACAGATACGCAGTATTTT. Supplemented by reference TRBV5-4 and TRBJ2-3, the full variable domain reads ETGVTQSPTHLIKTRGQQVTLRCSSQSGHNTVSWYQQALGQGPQFIFQYYREEENGRGNFPPRFSGLQFPNYSSELNVNALELDDSALYLCASSTITSTDTQYFGPGTRLTVL.

The chain is built from TRBV14 and TRBJ1-4; 8 bases fit TRBD1. Germline loops: CDR1 SGHDN, CDR2 FVKESK. This CDR3 is 16 amino acids long. The V and J ends lost 4 bases and 2 bases, in that order; junction bases with no gene match: 6. The CDR3 region is CASSPRGLRTNEKLFF. As DNA, the CDR3 is TGTGCCAGCAGCCCCAGGGGGCTAAGGACTAATGAAAAACTGTTTTTT.

This clone was picked up one time. This rearrangement joins TRBV11-3 to TRBJ2-3; D not certain. The V end was cut by 6 bases, the J end by 0 bases, with 4 bases between. The germline V gene has CDR1 SGHNT and CDR2 YENEEA. The CDR3 has 12 amino acids. CDR3 DNA: TGTGCCAGCAGTACTAGCACAGATACGCAGTATTTT. This translates into CASSTSTDTQYF.

This chain connects TRBV7-9 to TRBJ1-1, with TRBD1 matching 10 bases. Germline V gives CDR1 SEHNR, CDR2 FQNEAQ (reference sequence). This CDR3 comprises 15 residues. The ends lost 6 bases at V and 0 bases at J; junction bases unmatched: 4. The CDR3 DNA sequence: TGTGCCAGCAGAAGTGACAGGGGGCTGAACACTGAAGCTTTCTTT. This codes for CASRSDRGLNTEAFF.

The chain carries TRBV19 and TRBJ1-3; D call uncertain. The CDR3 length is 16 residues. CDR1 is LNHDA and CDR2 is SQIVND in the germline V gene (reference sequence). Deletions cut 3 bases from V and 0 bases from J, with 12 bases between. The CDR3 bases are TGTGCCAGTAGTATTGAAGGTCCCGGCTCTGGAAACACCATATATTTT. Protein sequence: CASSIEGPGSGNTIYF.

The V call is TRBV27, the J call TRBJ1-1; a weak D match, TRBD1 (5 bases). Germline V gene lookup returns CDR1 MNHEY and CDR2 SMNVEV (reference sequence). This CDR3 is built from 13 residues. V lost 8 bases to trimming and J lost 1 base, with 11 bases between them. CDR3 in DNA: TGTGCCAGCCAAGGCGGGGGGAACACTGAAGCTTTCTTT. Translating it yields CASQGGGNTEAFF.

The rearrangement uses TRBV6-5 and TRBJ1-5; 12 bases agree with TRBD1. The CDR3 totals 14 residues. The germline V gene has CDR1 MNHEY and CDR2 SVGAGI. The junction had 4 bases not matched to a gene; V was cut back by 4 bases and J by 9 bases. The CDR3 spells CASSSGTGGWPQHF. DNA of the CDR3: TGTGCCAGCAGTTCCGGGACAGGGGGCTGGCCCCAGCATTTT.

This chain joins TRBV29-1 and TRBJ2-1; D is undetermined. The ends were cut back, 3 bases at V and 9 bases at J, with 12 bases in the middle. Germline lookup yields CDR1 SQVTM and CDR2 ANQGSEA. This CDR3 has 12 amino acids. The chain's CDR3 is CSVDRSKGEQFF. The CDR3 DNA reads as TGCAGCGTTGACAGGTCGAAGGGTGAGCAGTTCTTC.

The chain employs TRBV11-2 and TRBJ1-1; tentative D call: TRBD1 (5 bases). V lost 1 base to trimming and J lost 2 bases, with 8 bases between them. Germline loops: CDR1 SGHAT, CDR2 FQNNGV. CDR3 size: 14 residues. CDR3 DNA sequence: TGTGCCAGCAGCTTAGGCAGGGCTAACACTGAAGCTTTCTTT. This sequence encodes CASSLGRANTEAFF.